The 9 T cell receptor beta chains given below trace back to one sample, sequenced in a study of OX40 agonist ivuxolimab in advanced cancers. Sequencing was performed with immunoSEQ multiplex PCR; in TCRdb, only in-frame clones are kept and a portion is missing. The sample has about 140,000 clones, just over 90% seen once; the top ten hold more than 0.9%. The source was CD4+ or CD8+ T cells sorted from blood, collected in a trial of the OX40 agonist ivuxolimab. Source of these receptors: an adult with an advanced solid tumor such as melanoma, head and neck, liver or kidney cancer.

This chain uses TRBV6-1 with TRBJ1-1; no clear D gene. The germline gives CDR1 MNHNS, CDR2 SASEGT. V lost 4 bases and J 4 bases, leaving 19 bases between the germline ends. The length of the CDR3 is 16 residues. The CDR3 loop is CASSAGRSVRGTEAFF. The CDR3 DNA reads as TGTGCCAGCAGTGCGGGGAGAAGCGTTCGGGGCACTGAAGCTTTCTTT.

The chain uses TRBV5-6 and TRBJ2-5; D tentatively fits TRBD1 or TRBD2 (6 bases each). V lost 4 bases and J lost 4, with 17 bases in between. The CDR3 loop spans 15 amino acids. Per the germline V gene, CDR1 is SGHDT and CDR2 is YYEEEE. CDR3 protein: CASSPRRGQGETQYF. In nucleotides, the CDR3 is TGTGCCAGCAGCCCACGCCGGGGGCAGGGAGAGACCCAGTACTTC.

The V call is TRBV5-1, the J call TRBJ2-3; the match to TRBD2 covers 10 bases. Germline loops: CDR1 SGHRS, CDR2 YFSETQ. V gave up 1 base and J gave up 4 bases; unmatched junction bases: 6. The CDR3 consists of 16 residues. CDR3 sequence (DNA): TGCGCCAGCAGCTTGCGCGCTAGCGGGAGTGCAGATACGCAGTATTTT. Translation: CASSLRASGSADTQYF.

The chain recombines TRBV2 with TRBJ1-5; the D is unclear. Trimming stripped 6 bases from V and 1 base from J, with 28 bases between. Germline assignment: CDR1 SNHLY and CDR2 FYNNEI. The CDR3 contains 20 residues. CDR3 sequence reads: CASRPDLLSPLADSNQPQHF. The CDR3, as DNA: TGTGCCAGCAGGCCGGACCTCCTAAGCCCGCTTGCAGACAGCAATCAGCCCCAGCATTTT.

The V call is TRBV7-7, the J call TRBJ2-6; unclear D gene. The V and J ends lost 3 bases and 1 base respectively, with 4 bases between them. Per germline, CDR1 SSHAT and CDR2 FNYEAQ (reference sequence). The CDR3 loop spans 14 amino acids. The CDR3 here is CASSLSSGANVLTF. DNA for the CDR3: TGTGCCAGCAGCTTGTCATCTGGGGCCAACGTCCTGACTTTC.

The chain uses TRBV7-2 and TRBJ2-1; 9 nucleotides agree with TRBD2. The CDR3 covers 15 residues. The germline V gene encodes CDR1 SGHTA and CDR2 FQGNSA. Trimming took 5 bases from V and 1 from J; bases not matched to a gene: 3. CDR3 sequence reads: CASSQTSGSYNEQFF. CDR3 nucleotide sequence: TGTGCCAGCAGCCAGACTAGCGGATCCTACAATGAGCAGTTCTTC.

The chain employs TRBV11-2 and TRBJ1-2; D perhaps matches TRBD1 (6 bases). This CDR3 spans 16 amino acids. Looked up from germline, CDR1 is SGHAT and CDR2 is FQNNGV. V lost 4 bases and J lost 1, with 16 bases in between. The CDR3 reads CASSSLGRGHNYGYTF. CDR3 in DNA: TGTGCCAGCAGCTCCTTGGGGAGGGGACATAACTATGGCTACACCTTC.

The chain carries TRBV5-4 and TRBJ2-7, with 7 bases aligning to TRBD1. The V and J ends lost 0 bases and 0 bases, in that order; junction bases with no gene match: 3. This CDR3 is built from 15 residues. Germline V lookup: CDR1 SGHNT, CDR2 YYREEE (reference sequence). The CDR3 sequence is CASSLEEGASYEQYF. The CDR3 coding sequence is TGTGCCAGCAGCTTGGAAGAGGGGGCCTCCTACGAGCAGTACTTC.

V and J are TRBV19 and TRBJ2-6; D remains unclear. This CDR3 contains 15 residues. Germline assignment: CDR1 LNHDA and CDR2 SQIVND (reference sequence). The germline V and J ends were trimmed by 3 bases and 1 base, with 7 bases remaining between them. CDR3 bases: TGTGCCAGTAGTATGAAGGGTTCTGGGGCCAACGTCCTGACTTTC. It is translated as CASSMKGSGANVLTF.